What follows are 8 T cell receptor beta chains derived from one specimen sequenced in a study of blood T cell repertoires in COVID-19 (dated by TCRdb to the early 2020s). The library was prepared using the immunoSEQ multiplex PCR assay. TCRdb holds this immuneACCESS table with in-frame rearrangements only. Some clones are missing; in checked studies, unresolved V genes explain under half, and the rest has no known cause. This sample gives tens of thousands of clones in total; roughly 80% of them show up just once. Under 3.5% of the sample rests with the top ten. The sequencing sample was made of peripheral blood. The receptors originated from a man aged 50 to 60 with acute or convalescent COVID-19.

This rearrangement joins TRBV2 to TRBJ2-5, with D possibly TRBD2 on 6 matching bases. The CDR3 covers 13 residues. Trimming pared 11 bases from V and 4 bases from J, leaving 17 bases between. Germline V CDR1 and CDR2: SNHLY, FYNNEI. The CDR3 sequence is CAPGARGTETQYF. The DNA of the CDR3 is TGTGCCCCTGGGGCGCGGGGAACAGAGACCCAGTACTTC. The complete variable domain, with remaining parts taken from reference TRBV2 and TRBJ2-5, reads EPEVTQTPSHQVTQMGQEVILRCVPISNHLYFYWYRQILGQKVEFLVSFYNNEISEKSEIFDDQFSVERPDGSNFTLKIRSTKLEDSAMYFCAPGARGTETQYFGPGTRLLVL.

This sequence joins TRBV6-5 and TRBJ2-3, with D possibly matching TRBD2 (6 bases). The germline CDR1 and CDR2 sequences are MNHEY and SVGAGI. The V end was cut by 4 bases, the J end by 0 bases, with 14 bases between. The CDR3 has 16 residues. The DNA for the CDR3 is TGTGCCAGCAGTTCCCCTGGGGGGTTTAGCACAGATACGCAGTATTTT. Its translation is CASSSPGGFSTDTQYF.

The chain carries TRBV18 and TRBJ2-2; D remains unclear. V was cut by 2 bases and J by 0 bases, with 7 bases left in between. Germline V gene sequence: CDR1 KGHSH, CDR2 LQKENI. CDR3 length: 15 residues. The DNA of the CDR3 is TGTGCCAGCTCACCAGCAGGTTCGAACACCGGGGAGCTGTTTTTT. Encoded protein: CASSPAGSNTGELFF.

This chain's CDR3 is CASSRGWYGYTF. The CDR3 DNA follows: TGTGCCAGCAGCCGGGGGTGGTATGGCTACACCTTC. The chain joins TRBV12-3 or TRBV12-4 to TRBJ1-2; D might be TRBD1 (5 bases). The CDR3 length is 12 residues. Trimming stripped 6 bases from V and 5 bases from J, with 10 bases between.

This clone was seen once. V gene TRBV19 combines with J gene TRBJ2-3, with 11 bases lining up with TRBD2. Per the germline V gene, CDR1 is LNHDA and CDR2 is SQIVND (reference sequence). V trimming: 7 bases; J trimming: 6 bases; junction bases outside the gene matches: 9. This CDR3 is built from 15 residues. CDR3 nucleotide sequence: TGTGCCAGTACCCTAATAGCGGGAGGGACCGATACGCAGTATTTT. It codes for CASTLIAGGTDTQYF.

V usage is TRBV19 and J usage is TRBJ2-1; 8 nucleotides agree with TRBD1. J lost 5 bases, V lost 7 bases, and 10 bases had no gene match. Germline CDR1 is LNHDA and CDR2 is SQIVND (reference sequence). The CDR3 has 15 residues. In nucleotides, the CDR3 is TGTGCCAGTACCGTCGGACAGGGTTGGAACAATGAGCAGTTCTTC. As protein: CASTVGQGWNNEQFF.

The rearrangement links TRBV7-9 to TRBJ1-2; D possibly corresponds to TRBD1 (5 bases). The CDR3 contains 15 residues. The V end lost 1 base, the J end lost 2 bases, and 11 bases lay between the germline ends. CDR1 is SEHNR, CDR2 FQNEAQ, per germline (reference sequence). In nucleotides, the CDR3 is TGTGCCAGCAGCTTAGGTGGGGCGTCGAACTATGGCTACACCTTC. Translated: CASSLGGASNYGYTF.

The chain links TRBV18 to TRBJ2-1; 9 bases match TRBD2. V dropped 3 bases and J dropped 8; count of bases not matched to a gene: 8. The germline gives CDR1 KGHSH, CDR2 LQKENI. CDR3 length: 15 amino acids. The CDR3: CASSPGLAGSHEQFF. The CDR3 DNA sequence: TGTGCCAGCTCACCCGGGCTAGCGGGGTCACATGAGCAGTTCTTC. The full variable domain, in which reference TRBV18 and TRBJ2-1 provide the parts outside the CDR3, is NAGVMQNPRHLVRRRGQEARLRCSPMKGHSHVYWYRQLPEEGLKFMVYLQKENIIDESGMPKERFSAEFPKEGPSILRIQQVVRGDSAAYFCASSPGLAGSHEQFFGPGTRLTVL.